One and the same sample provided the 27 T cell receptor beta chains below, sequenced in a study of blood T cell repertoires in COVID-19. Some clones are missing from TCRdb's copy, which holds only in-frame ones; the method was immunoSEQ multiplex PCR. This sample has around 250,000 clones, with roughly 84% found just once. Source material: peripheral blood. The origin of the receptors is a woman between 18 and 30 years old with acute or convalescent COVID-19.

In its sample, this clone was seen once. The V gene is TRBV24-1, the J gene TRBJ2-2; 9 bases agree with TRBD1. This CDR3 contains 16 residues. Trimming removed 1 base from V and 7 bases from J; junction bases left unmatched: 6. CDR1 is KGHDR, CDR2 SFDVKD, per germline. The CDR3 nucleotides read TGTGCCACCAGTGATTTCGGACAGGGGCTAGGCGGGGAGCTGTTTTTT. Translation gives CATSDFGQGLGGELFF.

The gene calls are TRBV5-1 and TRBJ2-7; no clear D gene. This CDR3 is built from 14 residues. Deletions cut 4 bases from V and 0 bases from J, with 11 bases between. Germline-derived CDR1 and CDR2 are SGHRS and YFSETQ. The CDR3 protein is CASSNPQSSYEQYF. The CDR3 nucleotides read TGCGCCAGCAGCAATCCCCAGTCCTCCTACGAGCAGTACTTC. The complete variable domain, with remaining parts taken from reference TRBV5-1 and TRBJ2-7, reads KAGVTQTPRYLIKTRGQQVTLSCSPISGHRSVSWYQQTPGQGLQFLFEYFSETQRNKGNFPGRFSGRQFSNSRSEMNVSTLELGDSALYLCASSNPQSSYEQYFGPGTRLTVT.

The rearrangement joins TRBV7-9 to TRBJ2-7; 7 nucleotides agree with TRBD2. The V segment lost 0 bases and the J segment 0 bases; nucleotides outside the gene matches: 2. This CDR3 spans 15 amino acids. The germline CDR1 and CDR2 sequences are SEHNR and FQNEAQ (reference sequence). CDR3: CASSLAGGSSYEQYF. The CDR3 DNA reads TGTGCCAGCAGCTTAGCGGGCGGGAGCTCCTACGAGCAGTACTTC. The variable domain in full, with the rest retrieved from reference TRBV7-9 and TRBJ2-7, is DTGVSQNPRHKITKRGQNVTFRCDPISEHNRLYWYRQTLGQGPEFLTYFQNEAQLEKSRLLSDRFSAERPKGSFSTLEIQRTEQGDSAMYLCASSLAGGSSYEQYFGPGTRLTVT.

V gene TRBV9 combines with J gene TRBJ2-2, with 11 positions matching TRBD2. CDR3 length: 17 amino acids. Germline trimming cut 4 bases from V and 8 bases from J; bases unmatched to any gene: 13. The germline V gene encodes CDR1 SGDLS and CDR2 YYNGEE. The CDR3 DNA reads TGTGCCAGCAGCCAAGTTACTAGCGGGGGCCCTGGTGGGGAGCTGTTTTTT. Translated, it gives CASSQVTSGGPGGELFF.

As concerns this clone: At one boundary the junction diverges from the germline segment, which might be a read error. V usage is TRBV7-9 and J usage is TRBJ1-2; D ambiguous. The CDR3 is made up of 15 amino acids. Per germline, CDR1 SEHNR and CDR2 FQNEAQ (reference sequence). In DNA, the CDR3 is TGTGCCAGCAGCTTCTCCGACACCGGGCGGGAGGGCCTCTCCTTC. It yields the protein CASSFSDTGREGLSF.

V is TRBV9 and J is TRBJ2-2; 7 bases fit TRBD2. This CDR3 region has 14 residues. With 6 bases clipped from V and 6 bases from J, the junction kept 8 bases outside the gene matches. In germline, CDR1 is SGDLS, CDR2 YYNGEE. In DNA, the CDR3 is TGTGCCAGCACACGAGCGGGAAGGGCCGGGGAGCTGTTTTTT. This codes for CASTRAGRAGELFF.

This rearrangement joins TRBV19 to TRBJ1-6, with TRBD1 identical over 8 bases. V shed 5 bases, J shed 3 bases, and the junction held 6 bases outside the gene matches. The CDR3 has 16 amino acids. Germline V CDR1 and CDR2: LNHDA, SQIVND (reference sequence). This chain's CDR3 is CASSREGQVYNSPLHF. The CDR3 DNA sequence: TGTGCCAGTAGTCGAGAGGGACAGGTCTATAATTCACCCCTCCACTTT.

This clone was detected once. V and J are TRBV19 and TRBJ1-6; 10 bases match TRBD1. The trim removed 3 bases at V and 10 bases at J, leaving 6 bases unmatched. CDR3 length equals 15 residues. Germline V gives CDR1 LNHDA, CDR2 SQIVND (reference sequence). The CDR3 DNA follows: TGTGCCAGTAGTATTCTCGGGACAGGGGTCTCACCCCTCCACTTT. This gives the protein CASSILGTGVSPLHF.

The chain couples TRBV19 to TRBJ1-3; D is possibly TRBD1 (5 bases). The CDR3 sequence is 14 residues long. Germline CDR1 reads LNHDA; CDR2 reads SQIVND (reference sequence). Trimming took 5 bases from V and 4 from J, leaving 12 bases between them. The CDR3 sequence: CASSWKGYGNTIYF. As DNA, the CDR3 is TGTGCCAGTAGTTGGAAGGGGTACGGAAACACCATATATTTT.

The genes are TRBV29-1 and TRBJ1-1; possible D gene TRBD1, 5 bases. The CDR3 length is 12 residues. V was trimmed by 6 bases and J by 0 bases, leaving 8 bases between them. CDR1 and CDR2 (germline): SQVTM, ANQGSEA. CDR3 nucleotides: TGCAGCGTATCGACAGTGAACACTGAAGCTTTCTTT. Its protein is CSVSTVNTEAFF.

V gene TRBV6-2 or TRBV6-3 combines with J gene TRBJ2-5; TRBD2 is a possible D gene (5 bases). Between the trimmed V and J ends, which lost 2 bases and 5 bases, there was a span of 18 bases. This CDR3 comprises 16 residues. Germline V gene sequence: CDR1 MNHEY, CDR2 SVGEGT. The CDR3 here is CASSYDPTAGGETQYF. In nucleotides, the CDR3 is TGTGCCAGCAGTTACGATCCGACTGCGGGCGGGGAGACCCAGTACTTC.

J is TRBJ2-4 and V is TRBV30; D unresolved. CDR3 length: 12 residues. Trimming took off 5 bases at V and 3 bases at J, with 8 bases between the two ends. Germline CDR1 reads GTSNPN; CDR2 reads SVGIG (reference sequence). The CDR3 coding sequence is TGTGCCTGGTTGGGCAACAAAAACATTCAGTACTTC. Encoded protein: CAWLGNKNIQYF.

This chain uses TRBV30 with TRBJ1-1; 8 bases are shared with TRBD1. Trimming took 2 bases from V and 5 from J; bases not matched to a gene: 4. Germline V gene lookup returns CDR1 GTSNPN and CDR2 SVGIG (reference sequence). This CDR3 is built from 13 residues. CDR3: CAWSTQGGTEAFF. The CDR3 DNA reads TGTGCCTGGAGTACACAGGGGGGGACTGAAGCTTTCTTT.

The gene calls are TRBV6-5 and TRBJ2-7, with TRBD1 identical over 8 bases. The CDR3 totals 12 residues. Unmatched junction bases numbered 0, after V lost 6 bases and J lost 2 bases. Germline CDR1 reads MNHEY; CDR2 reads SVGAGI. The CDR3 sequence: CASRTGAYEQYF. The CDR3 coding sequence is TGTGCCAGCAGGACAGGGGCCTACGAGCAGTACTTC.

The chain joins TRBV11-2 to TRBJ2-5; 16 bases line up with TRBD2. Germline CDR1 is SGHAT and CDR2 is FQNNGV. The CDR3 has 16 amino acids. Trimming at V came to 6 bases and at J to 4 bases, leaving 5 bases not matched to a gene. CDR3: CASRTGTSGRGETQYF. Here the CDR3 DNA reads TGTGCCAGCAGGACCGGGACTAGCGGGAGGGGAGAGACCCAGTACTTC. The complete variable domain, with remaining parts taken from reference TRBV11-2 and TRBJ2-5, reads EAGVAQSPRYKIIEKRQSVAFWCNPISGHATLYWYQQILGQGPKLLIQFQNNGVVDDSQLPKDRFSAERLKGVDSTLKIQPAKLEDSAVYLCASRTGTSGRGETQYFGPGTRLLVL.

DNA of the CDR3: TGTGCCAGGGGTAGCGGGAGGGTCACAGATACGCAGTATTTT. This sequence encodes CARGSGRVTDTQYF. This chain uses TRBV2 with TRBJ2-3; 11 bases are shared with TRBD2. V shed 9 bases and J 2 bases; nucleotides not matched to a gene: 4. Germline V gives CDR1 SNHLY, CDR2 FYNNEI. The CDR3 has 14 residues.

This rearrangement joins TRBV23-1 to TRBJ1-4, with a weak D call TRBD1 (5 bases). TRBV23-1 counts as an open reading frame of uncertain function. The V and J ends lost 0 bases and 7 bases respectively, with 12 bases between them. The CDR3 is made up of 15 amino acids. This CDR3 is CASSQSRQGGEKLFF. Here the CDR3 DNA reads TGCGCCAGCAGTCAATCGAGGCAGGGCGGTGAAAAACTGTTTTTT.

The V gene is TRBV6-5, the J gene TRBJ1-4; TRBD1 aligns across 10 bases. The CDR3 is 15 amino acids. V trimming: 2 bases; J trimming: 7 bases; junction bases outside the gene matches: 4. Germline V gene lookup returns CDR1 MNHEY and CDR2 SVGAGI. The chain's CDR3 is CASSYLGTGVEKLFF. In DNA form, the CDR3 reads TGTGCCAGCAGTTACCTAGGGACAGGGGTTGAAAAACTGTTTTTT.

This clone was seen a single time. The chain has TRBV6-2 or TRBV6-3 and TRBJ1-4; possible D gene TRBD1, 6 bases. From germline, CDR1 is MNHEY and CDR2 SVGEGT. V lost 5 bases and J 8 bases, leaving 18 bases between the germline ends. The CDR3 consists of 15 residues. This chain's CDR3 is CASSQPGQRREKLFF. In DNA, the CDR3 is TGTGCCAGCAGTCAACCGGGACAAAGAAGAGAAAAACTGTTTTTT.

There are many counts of this clone. The chain links TRBV6-2 or TRBV6-3 to TRBJ1-5, with 7 bases matching TRBD1. This CDR3 has 15 residues. J gave up 4 bases and V 6 bases, and 9 bases lay outside the gene matches. From germline, CDR1 is MNHEY and CDR2 SVGEGT. CDR3 in DNA: TGTGCCAGCAGCCTGGGACAGATCCCGAATCAGCCCCAGCATTTT. It encodes CASSLGQIPNQPQHF.

This clone was detected only once. The chain joins TRBV29-1 to TRBJ1-2, with 7 bases fitting TRBD1. CDR1 is SQVTM, CDR2 ANQGSEA, per germline. The CDR3 length is 11 residues. The J segment lost 8 bases and the V segment lost 6 bases, leaving 6 bases of the junction unmatched. In nucleotides, the CDR3 is TGCAGCGTCAGACAGGGCGACGGCTACACCTTC. This codes for CSVRQGDGYTF.

V usage is TRBV14 and J usage is TRBJ1-5; the D is unclear. Germline-derived CDR1 and CDR2 are SGHDN and FVKESK. V gave up 2 bases and J gave up 0 bases, with 20 bases separating them. The CDR3 loop spans 19 amino acids. CDR3 in amino acids: CASSQSPQLPPYSNQPQHF. CDR3 in DNA: TGTGCCAGCAGCCAAAGTCCACAGCTTCCCCCTTATAGCAATCAGCCCCAGCATTTT.

The chain recombines TRBV7-2 with TRBJ1-5; 7 nucleotides line up with TRBD1. The V and J ends lost 4 bases and 2 bases, in that order; junction bases with no gene match: 2. The CDR3 spans 14 residues. The V gene's germline CDR1 is SGHTA and CDR2 FQGNSA. The chain's CDR3 is CASSSDRGNQPQHF. CDR3 DNA sequence: TGTGCCAGCAGCTCCGACAGGGGCAATCAGCCCCAGCATTTT.

The V and J genes are TRBV6-5 and TRBJ1-2; a possible D gene is TRBD1 (5 bases). This CDR3 region has 14 residues. V dropped 7 bases and J dropped 2 bases, with 14 bases sitting between them. The germline V gene encodes CDR1 MNHEY and CDR2 SVGAGI. DNA of the CDR3: TGTGCCAGCACCACGGCGACAGAGAACTATGGCTACACCTTC. Protein product: CASTTATENYGYTF.

This chain connects TRBV2 to TRBJ1-4; maybe TRBD1 (6 bases). Germline V gene lookup returns CDR1 SNHLY and CDR2 FYNNEI. The CDR3 runs to 13 residues. The V end lost 3 bases, the J end lost 5 bases, and 7 bases lay between the germline ends. The CDR3 DNA reads as TGTGCCAGCAGTGATGGACAGAATGAAAAACTGTTTTTT. This encodes CASSDGQNEKLFF.

This rearrangement joins TRBV3-1 (or the pseudogene TRBV3-2) to TRBJ2-1, with a tentative D call TRBD2 (6 bases). The CDR3 is 19 residues long. Trimming stripped 4 bases from V and 8 bases from J, with 30 bases between. Germline V gene lookup returns CDR1 LGHDT and CDR2 YNNKEL (reference sequence). CDR3 protein: CASSPFEISGERGNDEQFF. CDR3 sequence (DNA): TGTGCCAGCAGCCCGTTCGAAATTAGCGGTGAGAGAGGGAACGATGAGCAGTTCTTC.

The chain combines TRBV4-3 with TRBJ1-3; D may be TRBD1 (5 bases). Germline V gene data show CDR1 as LGHNA and CDR2 as YSLEER. The V and J ends lost 0 bases and 4 bases respectively, with 13 bases between them. There are 16 residues in the CDR3. The CDR3: CASSQDRPRAGNTIYF. CDR3 nucleotide sequence: TGCGCCAGCAGCCAAGATAGGCCCAGGGCCGGAAACACCATATATTTT.